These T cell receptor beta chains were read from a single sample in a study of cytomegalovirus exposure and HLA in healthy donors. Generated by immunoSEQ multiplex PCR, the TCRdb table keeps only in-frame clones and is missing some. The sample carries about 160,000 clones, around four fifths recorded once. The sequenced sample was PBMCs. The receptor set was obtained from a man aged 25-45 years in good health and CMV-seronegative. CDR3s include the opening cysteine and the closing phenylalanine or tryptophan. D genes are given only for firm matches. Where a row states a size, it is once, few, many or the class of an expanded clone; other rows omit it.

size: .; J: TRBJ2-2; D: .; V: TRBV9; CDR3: CASRAREGELFF; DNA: TGTGCCAGCAGAGCCCGGGAGGGGGAGCTGTTTTTT
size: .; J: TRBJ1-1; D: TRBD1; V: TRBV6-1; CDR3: CASSEALRQGIVGTEAFF; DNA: TGTGCCAGCAGTGAAGCGCTTCGACAGGGGATAGTGGGAACTGAAGCTTTCTTT
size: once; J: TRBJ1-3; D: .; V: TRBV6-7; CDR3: CAGDTYRTSGNTIYF; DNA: TGTGCCGGTGATACGTACAGGACCTCTGGAAACACCATATATTTT
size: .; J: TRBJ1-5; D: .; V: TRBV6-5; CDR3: CASSGSLSNQPQHF; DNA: TGTGCCAGCTCGGGGTCCCTTAGCAATCAGCCCCAGCATTTT
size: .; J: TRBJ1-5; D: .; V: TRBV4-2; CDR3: CASSETTNQPQHF; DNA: TGTGCCAGCAGCGAAACCACAAATCAGCCCCAGCATTTT
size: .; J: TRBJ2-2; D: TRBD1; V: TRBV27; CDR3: CASSFRTGGHGELFF; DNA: TGTGCCAGCAGTTTCAGGACAGGGGGCCACGGGGAGCTGTTTTTT
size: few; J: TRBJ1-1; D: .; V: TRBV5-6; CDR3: CASSSSSRAWNTEAFF; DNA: TGTGCCAGCAGCTCCTCCTCCAGGGCATGGAACACTGAAGCTTTCTTT
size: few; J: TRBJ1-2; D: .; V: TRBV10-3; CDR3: CAISETRAAGYTF; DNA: TGTGCCATCAGTGAGACGAGGGCGGCGGGCTACACCTTC
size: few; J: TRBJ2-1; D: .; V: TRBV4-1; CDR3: CASSQVAHEQFF; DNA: TGCGCCAGCAGCCAAGTGGCCCATGAGCAGTTCTTC
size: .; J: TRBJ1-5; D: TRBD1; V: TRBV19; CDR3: CASSDQRWTGGNQPQHF; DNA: TGTGCCAGTAGTGACCAAAGGTGGACAGGGGGCAATCAGCCCCAGCATTTT
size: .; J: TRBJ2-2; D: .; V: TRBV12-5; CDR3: CASGLGGPNTGELFF; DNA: TGTGCTAGTGGCTTGGGGGGCCCTAACACCGGGGAGCTGTTTTTT
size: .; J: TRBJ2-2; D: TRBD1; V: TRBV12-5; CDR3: CASGLAWTGHRTGELFF; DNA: TGTGCTAGTGGTTTGGCCTGGACAGGCCACCGGACCGGGGAGCTGTTTTTT
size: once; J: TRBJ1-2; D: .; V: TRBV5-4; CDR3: CASSLLRGPNYGYTF; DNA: TGTGCCAGCAGCTTGCTGCGGGGACCGAACTATGGCTACACCTTC
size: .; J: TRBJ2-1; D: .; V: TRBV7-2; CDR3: CASSWPATGSSYNEQFF; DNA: TGTGCCAGCAGCTGGCCGGCAACCGGGAGCTCCTACAATGAGCAGTTCTTC
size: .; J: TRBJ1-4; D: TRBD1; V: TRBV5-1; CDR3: CASGEMDRVDEKLFF; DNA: TGCGCCAGCGGGGAAATGGACAGGGTGGACGAAAAACTGTTTTTT
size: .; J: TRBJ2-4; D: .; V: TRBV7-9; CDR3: CASSLAADLNIQYF; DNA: TGTGCCAGCAGCTTAGCGGCAGACTTAAACATTCAGTACTTC
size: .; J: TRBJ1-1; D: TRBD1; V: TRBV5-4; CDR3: CASSGWRQGSRMNTEAFF; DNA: TGTGCCAGCAGCGGCTGGAGACAGGGATCGCGCATGAACACTGAAGCTTTCTTT
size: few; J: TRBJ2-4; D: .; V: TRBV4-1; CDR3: CASSQDRSVAKNIQYF; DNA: TGCGCCAGCAGCCAAGATCGCTCGGTAGCCAAAAACATTCAGTACTTC
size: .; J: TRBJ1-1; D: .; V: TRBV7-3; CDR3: CASSPQTGNTEAFF; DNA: TGTGCCAGCAGCCCCCAGACAGGGAACACTGAAGCTTTCTTT
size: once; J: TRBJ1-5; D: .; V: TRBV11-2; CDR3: CASSLGLQPYQPQHF; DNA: TGTGCCAGCAGCTTAGGGTTACAGCCCTATCAGCCCCAGCATTTT
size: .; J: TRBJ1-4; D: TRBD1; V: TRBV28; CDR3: CASSTPGQEGEKLFF; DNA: TGTGCCAGCAGTACCCCGGGACAGGAGGGTGAAAAACTGTTTTTT
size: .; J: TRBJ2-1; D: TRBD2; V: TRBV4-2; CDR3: CASSQAGTSGFASYNEQFF; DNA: TGTGCCAGCAGCCAAGCGGGGACTAGCGGGTTTGCCTCCTACAATGAGCAGTTCTTC
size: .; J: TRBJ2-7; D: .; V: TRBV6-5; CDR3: CASSSGQSYEQYF; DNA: TGTGCCAGCAGTTCAGGTCAGAGCTACGAGCAGTACTTC
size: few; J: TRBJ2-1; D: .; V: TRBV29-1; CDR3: CSVEVGRKNYNEQFF; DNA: TGCAGCGTTGAAGTGGGGCGGAAAAATTACAATGAGCAGTTCTTC
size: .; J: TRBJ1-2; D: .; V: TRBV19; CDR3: CASSILPGNNYGYTF; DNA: TGTGCCAGTAGTATCCTCCCCGGGAACAACTATGGCTACACCTTC
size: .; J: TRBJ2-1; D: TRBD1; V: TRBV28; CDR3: CASSSSGTGGSYNEQFF; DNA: TGTGCCAGCAGTTCTTCCGGGACAGGGGGCTCCTACAATGAGCAGTTCTTC
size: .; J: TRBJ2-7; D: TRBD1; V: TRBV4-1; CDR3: CASSQKTGTTYEQYF; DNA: TGCGCCAGCAGCCAAAAGACAGGGACAACCTACGAGCAGTACTTC
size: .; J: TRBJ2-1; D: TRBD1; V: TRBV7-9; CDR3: CASSLGQGARYNEQFF; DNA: TGTGCCAGCAGCTTAGGCCAGGGGGCGCGATACAATGAGCAGTTCTTC
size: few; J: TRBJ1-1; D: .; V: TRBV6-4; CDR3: CASSDFEGRNTEAFF; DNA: TGTGCCAGCAGTGACTTTGAAGGGAGGAACACTGAAGCTTTCTTT
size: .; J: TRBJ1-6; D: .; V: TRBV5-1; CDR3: CASSGDITSPLHF; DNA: TGCGCCAGCAGCGGAGATATAACTTCACCCCTCCACTTT
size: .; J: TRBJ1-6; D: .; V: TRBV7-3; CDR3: CASSLCQAGSTAGSPLHF; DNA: TGTGCCAGCAGCCTATGTCAAGCCGGGTCCACCGCCGGTTCACCCCTCCACTTT
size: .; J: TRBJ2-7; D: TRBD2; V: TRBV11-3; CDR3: CASSLGTSRADYEQYF; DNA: TGTGCCAGCAGCCTTGGGACTAGCCGGGCTGACTACGAGCAGTACTTC
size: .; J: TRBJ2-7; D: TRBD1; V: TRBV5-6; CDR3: CASSGQDRGLYEQYF; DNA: TGTGCCAGCAGCGGGCAAGACAGGGGGCTCTACGAGCAGTACTTC
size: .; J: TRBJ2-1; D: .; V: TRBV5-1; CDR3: CASSLKSSYNEQFF; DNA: TGCGCCAGCAGCCTAAAGAGCTCCTACAATGAGCAGTTCTTC
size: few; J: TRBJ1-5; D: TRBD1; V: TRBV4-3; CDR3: CASSQAWGQGYQPQHF; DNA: TGCGCCAGCAGCCAAGCGTGGGGACAGGGGTATCAGCCCCAGCATTTT
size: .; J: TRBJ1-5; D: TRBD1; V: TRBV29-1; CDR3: CSVLETGSNQPQHF; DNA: TGCAGCGTTCTCGAGACAGGGTCGAATCAGCCCCAGCATTTT
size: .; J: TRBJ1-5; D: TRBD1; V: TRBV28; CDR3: CASSLPTGGHSWPQHF; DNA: TGTGCCAGCAGTCTACCGACAGGGGGTCATTCATGGCCCCAGCATTTT
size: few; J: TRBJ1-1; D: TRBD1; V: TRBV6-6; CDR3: CASSYYGTVEAFF; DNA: TGTGCCAGCAGTTACTACGGGACAGTAGAAGCTTTCTTT
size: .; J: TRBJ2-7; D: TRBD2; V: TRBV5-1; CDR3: CASSGTSGSFYEQYF; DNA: TGCGCCAGCAGCGGAACTAGCGGGAGCTTCTACGAGCAGTACTTC
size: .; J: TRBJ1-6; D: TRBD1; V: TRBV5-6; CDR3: CASSLLDRGSSPLHF; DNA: TGTGCCAGCAGCTTGCTGGACAGGGGGTCTTCACCCCTCCACTTT